This TCR beta chain appears in the sequencing data of a study of blood T cell repertoires in COVID-19. Study-wide context: Both acute and convalescent COVID-19 samples were obtained from the United States, Italy and Spain. The cDNA or gDNA used as material had been derived from T cells, B-cell-depleted T cells, or PBMCs.

CDR3 length equals 15 residues. V was pared by 6 bases and J by 0 bases, with 12 bases between. CDR1 SNHLY and CDR2 FYNNEI come from the germline V gene. In the original processing: From reference gene primer amplification, estimates of nucleated cell counts were derived. Produced via immunoSEQ multiplex PCR; TCRdb's table is partial and in-frame only. V, J and clone size were drawn from that table, and D and trimming were deduced from the DNA. Of about 83,000 clones listed, 88% are singletons. This receptor was taken from a human donor in a cohort sampled during active COVID-19. The chain employs TRBV2 and TRBJ1-5; maybe TRBD1 (5 bases). Sequenced: peripheral blood. The CDR3 DNA reads as TGTGCCAGCAGCGAGGACATAAATAGCAATCAGCCCCAGCATTTT. Its protein is CASSEDINSNQPQHF.